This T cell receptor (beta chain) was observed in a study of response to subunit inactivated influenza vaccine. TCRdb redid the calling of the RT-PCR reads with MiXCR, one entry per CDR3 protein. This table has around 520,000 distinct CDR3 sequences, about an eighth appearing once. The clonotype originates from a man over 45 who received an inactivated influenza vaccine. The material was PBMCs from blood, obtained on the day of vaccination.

CDR3 in amino acids: CASSPPRSSTDTQYF. CDR3 nucleotide sequence: TGTGCCAGCAGCCCCCCGAGGTCGAGCACAGATACGCAGTATTTT. This chain uses TRBV5-6 with TRBJ2-3, with D unresolved. The CDR3 extends over 15 amino acids. V gave up 4 bases and J gave up 0 bases, with 12 bases separating them. Germline V gene sequence: CDR1 SGHDT, CDR2 YYEEEE.